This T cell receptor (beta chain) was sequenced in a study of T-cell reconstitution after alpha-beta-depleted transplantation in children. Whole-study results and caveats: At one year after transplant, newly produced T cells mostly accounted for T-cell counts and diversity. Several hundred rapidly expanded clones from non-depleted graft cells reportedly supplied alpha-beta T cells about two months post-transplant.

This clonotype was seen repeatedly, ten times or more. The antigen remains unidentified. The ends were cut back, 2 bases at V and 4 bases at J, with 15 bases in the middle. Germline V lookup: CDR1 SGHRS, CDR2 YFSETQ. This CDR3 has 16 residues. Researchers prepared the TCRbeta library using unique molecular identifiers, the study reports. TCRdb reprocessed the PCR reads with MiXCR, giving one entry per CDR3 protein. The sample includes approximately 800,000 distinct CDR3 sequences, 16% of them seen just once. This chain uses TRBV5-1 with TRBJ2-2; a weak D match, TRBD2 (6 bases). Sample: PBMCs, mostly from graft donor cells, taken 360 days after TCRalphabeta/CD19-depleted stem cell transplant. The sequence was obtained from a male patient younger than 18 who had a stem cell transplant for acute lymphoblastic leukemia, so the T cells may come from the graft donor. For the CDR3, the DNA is TGCGCCAGCAGCTTAACCCCGGGAGTAACCACCGGGGAGCTGTTTTTT. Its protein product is CASSLTPGVTTGELFF.